A single sample gave rise to the 16 T cell receptor beta chains below, sequenced in a study of blood T cell repertoires in COVID-19. The repertoire was sequenced with immunoSEQ multiplex PCR; TCRdb's copy has only in-frame clones and lacks some. The profile shows tens of thousands of clones, around 81% of them singletons. Source material: peripheral blood. Receptor source: a man older than 75 with COVID-19, enrolled during active disease.

The V gene is TRBV5-1, the J gene TRBJ1-1; 8 nucleotides match TRBD1. With V trimmed by 1 base and J by 7 bases, 15 bases remained unmatched. This CDR3 contains 17 residues. The germline gives CDR1 SGHRS, CDR2 YFSETQ. This CDR3 is CASSLNPGQVELGEAFF. For the CDR3, the DNA is TGCGCCAGCAGCTTGAACCCGGGACAGGTCGAGTTGGGTGAAGCTTTCTTT.

The CDR3 nucleotides are TGTGCCAGCAGCTCCCGGCCGGGACAGCCCACAGATACGCAGTATTTT. Protein sequence: CASSSRPGQPTDTQYF. V is TRBV5-4 and J is TRBJ2-3; 7 bases agree with TRBD1. The germline V gene has CDR1 SGHNT and CDR2 YYREEE (reference sequence). This CDR3 is built from 16 residues. V lost 3 bases, J lost 2 bases, and 9 bases stayed unmatched.

The V gene is TRBV30, the J gene TRBJ2-3; 8 bases are shared with TRBD2. V lost 3 bases, J lost 2 bases, and 7 bases stayed unmatched. This CDR3 has 15 amino acids. Germline lookup yields CDR1 GTSNPN and CDR2 SVGIG (reference sequence). In DNA form, the CDR3 reads TGTGCCTGGAGAGCCGGGCGGGAGGTCACAGATACGCAGTATTTT. Amino acid sequence: CAWRAGREVTDTQYF.

The chain links TRBV6-9 to TRBJ2-7; TRBD1 agrees at 9 bases. The CDR3 contains 13 residues. With V trimmed by 10 bases and J by 2 bases, 6 bases remained unmatched. Germline-derived CDR1 and CDR2 are MNHGY and SVAAGI. CDR3 sequence reads: CANSNRGPYEQYF. As DNA, the CDR3 is TGTGCCAACTCTAACAGGGGGCCCTACGAGCAGTACTTC.

This sequence joins TRBV7-2 and TRBJ2-1, with a possible D match to TRBD2 (6 bases). V lost 4 bases, J lost 0 bases, and 16 bases lay in between. Germline loops: CDR1 SGHTA, CDR2 FQGNSA. This CDR3 has 17 residues. CDR3 DNA sequence: TGTGCCAGCAGCTCCCGGGGTAGCGGAAGCTCCTACAATGAGCAGTTCTTC. Its protein product is CASSSRGSGSSYNEQFF.

This chain joins TRBV6-6 and TRBJ1-6; no clear D. V lost 5 bases and J 2 bases, leaving 10 bases between the germline ends. This CDR3 is 15 amino acids long. CDR1 is MNHNY, CDR2 SVGAGI, per germline (reference sequence). This CDR3 is CASSISRTYNSPLHF. CDR3 in DNA: TGTGCCAGCAGTATTTCGAGAACCTATAATTCACCCCTCCACTTT.

The V call is TRBV7-2, the J call TRBJ2-5; possible D gene TRBD2, 6 bases. Trimming pared 4 bases from V and 4 bases from J, leaving 13 bases between. The CDR3 runs to 14 residues. Germline V gene sequence: CDR1 SGHTA, CDR2 FQGNSA. The CDR3 is CASSSGLGGETQYF. CDR3 coding DNA: TGTGCCAGCAGCTCGGGACTGGGCGGAGAGACCCAGTACTTC. Drawing the rest from reference TRBV7-2 and TRBJ2-5, the complete variable domain is GAGVSQSPSNKVTEKGKDVELRCDPISGHTALYWYRQSLGQGLEFLIYFQGNSAPDKSGLPSDRFSAERTGGSVSTLTIQRTQQEDSAVYLCASSSGLGGETQYFGPGTRLLVL.

The chain links TRBV11-1 to TRBJ2-7, with TRBD2 identical over 15 bases. Germline V gives CDR1 SGHAT, CDR2 FQDESV (reference sequence). Germline trimming cut 0 bases from V and 0 bases from J; bases unmatched to any gene: 3. The CDR3 has 18 residues. CDR3: CASSLAAGLAGGSYEQYF. CDR3 DNA: TGTGCCAGCAGCTTAGCAGCGGGACTAGCGGGAGGCTCCTACGAGCAGTACTTC.

V gene TRBV7-6 combines with J gene TRBJ1-6; 8 bases match TRBD1. From germline, CDR1 is SGHVS and CDR2 FNYEAQ. Trimming removed 5 bases from V and 7 bases from J; junction bases left unmatched: 7. The CDR3 runs 15 residues. Written as DNA, the CDR3 is TGTGCCAGCAGCGAAGGACAGGGTCCAAATTCACCCCTCCACTTT. This encodes CASSEGQGPNSPLHF.

This clone was seen a single time. V is TRBV5-1 and J is TRBJ2-5; a possible D gene is TRBD1 (6 bases). The V and J ends lost 3 bases and 3 bases respectively, with 12 bases between them. The CDR3 extends over 14 amino acids. CDR1 and CDR2 from the germline V gene are SGHRS and YFSETQ. The CDR3 here is CASSSTGREETQYF. CDR3 bases: TGCGCCAGCAGCTCGACAGGCAGGGAAGAGACCCAGTACTTC.

J is TRBJ1-5 and V is TRBV27, with 7 bases fitting TRBD1. The CDR3 runs 14 residues. Germline lookup yields CDR1 MNHEY and CDR2 SMNVEV (reference sequence). V dropped 5 bases and J dropped 6; count of bases not matched to a gene: 7. The CDR3 sequence is CASSRTGVVQPQHF. Here the CDR3 DNA reads TGTGCCAGCAGTCGAACAGGGGTGGTTCAGCCCCAGCATTTT.

The V and J genes are TRBV19 and TRBJ1-2, with a possible D match to TRBD1 (5 bases). Germline V gene lookup returns CDR1 LNHDA and CDR2 SQIVND (reference sequence). V shed 8 bases and J shed 5 bases, with 15 bases lying between them. CDR3 length equals 13 residues. CDR3 residues: CASSGDLGYGYTF. CDR3 nucleotide sequence: TGTGCCAGTTCGGGGGACTTAGGTTATGGCTACACCTTC.

The chain has TRBV6-6 and TRBJ2-7; 7 positions match TRBD1. Trimming removed 7 bases from V and 2 bases from J; junction bases left unmatched: 8. Germline V gene data show CDR1 as MNHNY and CDR2 as SVGAGI (reference sequence). The CDR3 is 14 residues long. This CDR3 reads CASTSNRGTYEQYF. The CDR3 DNA reads TGTGCCAGCACCTCAAACAGGGGCACCTACGAGCAGTACTTC.

This rearrangement joins TRBV27 to TRBJ2-1; 9 bases fit TRBD2. This CDR3 region has 16 residues. V was pared by 2 bases and J by 7 bases, with 9 bases of the junction left unmatched. Germline CDR1 is MNHEY and CDR2 is SMNVEV (reference sequence). CDR3 residues: CASSLIAGVTFNEQFF. The CDR3 coding sequence is TGTGCCAGCAGTTTAATAGCGGGGGTTACGTTTAATGAGCAGTTCTTC.

In DNA, the CDR3 is TGTGCCAGCAGCTTGAGAGGGGGCCGGGAGACCCAGTACTTC. It yields the protein CASSLRGGRETQYF. This chain joins TRBV5-4 and TRBJ2-5, with TRBD1 matching over 7 bases. CDR3 length: 14 residues. CDR1 SGHNT and CDR2 YYREEE come from the germline V gene (reference sequence). J gave up 5 bases and V 1 base, and 5 bases lay outside the gene matches.

This clone has a single count. This chain connects TRBV28 to TRBJ2-7; 12 nucleotides align to TRBD1. V gave up 2 bases and J gave up 6 bases; unmatched junction bases: 5. The CDR3 consists of 15 residues. CDR1 is MDHEN, CDR2 SYDVKM, per germline. The CDR3 here is CASSLGGTGGAEQYF. DNA of the CDR3: TGTGCCAGCAGTTTAGGTGGGACAGGGGGCGCCGAGCAGTACTTC.